The subject of this entry is one T cell receptor (beta chain). This sample was included in a study of T cells in tuberculosis. The overall study: In South Africa, adults with active tuberculosis were compared with IGRA-negative and latently infected IGRA-positive adolescents. Samples predate treatment or fall within its first 7 days.

This table comes from immunoSEQ multiplex PCR, and its TCRdb copy is limited to in-frame clones, with some not included. The sample lists 30,000 to 35,000 clones, more than 85% seen once, with approximately 2.3% in the top ten. Germline-derived CDR1 and CDR2 are SGHTA and FQGNSA. V dropped 0 bases and J dropped 2 bases, with 11 bases sitting between them. There are 15 residues in the CDR3. Time point denoted: new active TB diagnosis, blood taken before or within 7 days of starting treatment. The TCR sequence derives from an adult with tuberculosis. The chain combines TRBV7-2 with TRBJ2-7; D not resolved. Sequenced material: PBMCs, taken at tuberculosis diagnosis. The CDR3 spells CASSLAPRVPYEQYF. CDR3 DNA: TGTGCCAGCAGCTTAGCCCCCCGAGTACCCTACGAGCAGTACTTC.